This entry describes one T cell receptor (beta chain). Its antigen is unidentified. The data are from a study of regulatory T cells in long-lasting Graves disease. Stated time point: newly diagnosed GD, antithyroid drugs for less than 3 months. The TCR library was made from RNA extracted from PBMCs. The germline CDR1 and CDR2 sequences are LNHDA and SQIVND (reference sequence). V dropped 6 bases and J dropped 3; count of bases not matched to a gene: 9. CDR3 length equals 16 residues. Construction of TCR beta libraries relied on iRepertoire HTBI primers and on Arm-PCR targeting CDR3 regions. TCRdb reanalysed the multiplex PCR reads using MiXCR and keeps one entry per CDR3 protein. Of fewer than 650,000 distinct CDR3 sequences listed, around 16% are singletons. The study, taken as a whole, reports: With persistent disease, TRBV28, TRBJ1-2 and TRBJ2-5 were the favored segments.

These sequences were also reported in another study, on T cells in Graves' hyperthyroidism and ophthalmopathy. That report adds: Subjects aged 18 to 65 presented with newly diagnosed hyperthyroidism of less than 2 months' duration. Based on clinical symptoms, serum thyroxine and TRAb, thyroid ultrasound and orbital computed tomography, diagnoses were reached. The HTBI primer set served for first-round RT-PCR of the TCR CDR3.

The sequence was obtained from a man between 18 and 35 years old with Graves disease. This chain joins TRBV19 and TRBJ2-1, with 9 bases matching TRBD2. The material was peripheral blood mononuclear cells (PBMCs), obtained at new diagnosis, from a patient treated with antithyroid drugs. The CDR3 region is CASRSAASGDYNEQFF. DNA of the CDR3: TGTGCCAGTAGATCCGCCGCTAGCGGGGACTACAATGAGCAGTTCTTC.